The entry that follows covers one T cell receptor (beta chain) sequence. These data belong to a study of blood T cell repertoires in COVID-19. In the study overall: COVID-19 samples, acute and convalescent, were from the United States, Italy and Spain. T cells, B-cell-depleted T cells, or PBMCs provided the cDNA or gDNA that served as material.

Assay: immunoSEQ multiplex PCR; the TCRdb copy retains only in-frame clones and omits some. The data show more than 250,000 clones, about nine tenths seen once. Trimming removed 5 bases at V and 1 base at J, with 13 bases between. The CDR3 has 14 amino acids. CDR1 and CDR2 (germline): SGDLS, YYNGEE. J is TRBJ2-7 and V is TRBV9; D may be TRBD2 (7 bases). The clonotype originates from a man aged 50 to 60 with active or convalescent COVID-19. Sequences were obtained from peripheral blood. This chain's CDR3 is CASSREGGSYEQYF. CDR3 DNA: TGTGCCAGCAGTAGGGAGGGGGGTTCCTACGAGCAGTACTTC. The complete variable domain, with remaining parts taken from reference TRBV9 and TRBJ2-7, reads DSGVTQTPKHLITATGQRVTLRCSPRSGDLSVYWYQQSLDQGLQFLIQYYNGEERAKGNILERFSAQQFPDLHSELNLSSLELGDSALYFCASSREGGSYEQYFGPGTRLTVT.